This note documents a single TCR beta chain sequence. Trimming shortened V by 1 base and J by 3 bases, and 12 bases separated the two germline ends. This CDR3 has 15 residues. Germline V gene lookup returns CDR1 LGHNA and CDR2 YSLEER. These data belong to a study of OX40 agonist ivuxolimab in advanced cancers. Study-level background: Those treated in dose escalation had hepatocellular carcinoma, melanoma, renal cell cancer or head and neck cancer.

Some clones are missing from TCRdb's copy, which holds only in-frame ones; the method was immunoSEQ multiplex PCR. The table includes around 77,000 clones, 85% detected once. This chain links TRBV4-3 with TRBJ1-1; D not resolved. This material consisted of CD4+ or CD8+ T cells sorted from blood, taken in a trial of the OX40 agonist ivuxolimab. The receptor was derived from an adult with an advanced solid tumor such as melanoma, head and neck, liver or kidney cancer. The DNA of the CDR3 is TGCGCCAGCAGCCAAGTGAATCTCGGGGACACTGAAGCTTTCTTT. This codes for CASSQVNLGDTEAFF.